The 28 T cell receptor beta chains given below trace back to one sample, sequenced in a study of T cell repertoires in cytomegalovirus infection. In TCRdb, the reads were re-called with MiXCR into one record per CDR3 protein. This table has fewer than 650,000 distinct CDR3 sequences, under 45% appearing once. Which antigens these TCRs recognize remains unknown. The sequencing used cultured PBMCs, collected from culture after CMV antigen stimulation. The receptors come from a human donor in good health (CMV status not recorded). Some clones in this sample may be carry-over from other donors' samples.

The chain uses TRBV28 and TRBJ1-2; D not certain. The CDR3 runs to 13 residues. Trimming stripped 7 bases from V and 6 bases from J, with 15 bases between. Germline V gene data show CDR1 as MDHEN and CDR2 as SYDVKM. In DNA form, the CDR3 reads TGTGCCAGCACAGGAGGAGGGTTCGATGGCTACACCTTC. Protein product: CASTGGGFDGYTF.

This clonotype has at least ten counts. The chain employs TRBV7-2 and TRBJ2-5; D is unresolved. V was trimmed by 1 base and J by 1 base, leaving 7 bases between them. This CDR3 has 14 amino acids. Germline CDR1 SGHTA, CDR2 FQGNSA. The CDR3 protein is CASSLVYSQETQYF. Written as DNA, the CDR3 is TGTGCCAGCAGCTTAGTATACTCCCAAGAGACCCAGTACTTC.

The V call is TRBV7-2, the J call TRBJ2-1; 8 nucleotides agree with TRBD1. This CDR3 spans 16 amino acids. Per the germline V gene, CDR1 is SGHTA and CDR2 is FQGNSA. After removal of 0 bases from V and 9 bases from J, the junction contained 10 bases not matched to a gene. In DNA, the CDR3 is TGTGCCAGCAGCTTAGCTGGGGACAGGAGCGCCGGTGAGCAGTTCTTC. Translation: CASSLAGDRSAGEQFF.

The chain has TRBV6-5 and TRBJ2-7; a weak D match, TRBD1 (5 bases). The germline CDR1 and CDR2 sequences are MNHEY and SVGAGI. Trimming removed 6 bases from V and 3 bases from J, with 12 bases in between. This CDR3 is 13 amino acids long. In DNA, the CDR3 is TGTGCCAGCAGCGTAACAGGATACTACGAGCAGTACTTC. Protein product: CASSVTGYYEQYF.

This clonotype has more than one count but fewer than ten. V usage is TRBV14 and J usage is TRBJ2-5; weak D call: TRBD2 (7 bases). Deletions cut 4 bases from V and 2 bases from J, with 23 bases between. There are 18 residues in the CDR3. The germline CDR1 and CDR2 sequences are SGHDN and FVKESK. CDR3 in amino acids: CASSPGTTTWGPQETQYF. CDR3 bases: TGTGCCAGCAGCCCGGGGACTACCACCTGGGGGCCACAAGAGACCCAGTACTTC.

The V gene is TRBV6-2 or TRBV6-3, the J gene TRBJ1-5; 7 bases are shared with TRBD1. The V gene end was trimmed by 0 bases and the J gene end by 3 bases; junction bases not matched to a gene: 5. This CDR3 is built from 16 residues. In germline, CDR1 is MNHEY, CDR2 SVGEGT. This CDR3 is CASSYSRQGFNQPQHF. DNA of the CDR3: TGTGCCAGCAGTTACTCGAGACAGGGATTCAATCAGCCCCAGCATTTT.

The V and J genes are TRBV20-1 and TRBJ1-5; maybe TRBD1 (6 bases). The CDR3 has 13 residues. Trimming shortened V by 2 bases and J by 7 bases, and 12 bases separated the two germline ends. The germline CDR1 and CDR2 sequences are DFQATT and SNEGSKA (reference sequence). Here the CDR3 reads CSARRTGGQPQHF. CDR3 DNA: TGCAGTGCTAGACGCACTGGGGGCCAGCCCCAGCATTTT.

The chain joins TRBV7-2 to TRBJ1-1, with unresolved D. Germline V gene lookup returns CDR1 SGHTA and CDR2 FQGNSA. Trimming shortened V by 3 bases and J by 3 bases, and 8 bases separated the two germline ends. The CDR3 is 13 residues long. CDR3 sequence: CASSFQEDTEAFF. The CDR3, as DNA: TGTGCCAGCAGCTTTCAGGAGGACACTGAAGCTTTCTTT.

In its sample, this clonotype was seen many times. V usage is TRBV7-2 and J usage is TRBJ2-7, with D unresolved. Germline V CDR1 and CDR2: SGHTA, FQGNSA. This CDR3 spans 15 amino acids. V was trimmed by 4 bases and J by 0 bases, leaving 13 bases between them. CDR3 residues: CASSSLVGSSYEQYF. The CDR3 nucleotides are TGTGCCAGCAGCTCTTTGGTGGGATCCTCCTACGAGCAGTACTTC.

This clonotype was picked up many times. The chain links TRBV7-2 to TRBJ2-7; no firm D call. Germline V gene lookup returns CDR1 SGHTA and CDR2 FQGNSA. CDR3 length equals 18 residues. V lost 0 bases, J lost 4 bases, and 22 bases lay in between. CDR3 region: CASSLAGIGTFSRYEQYF. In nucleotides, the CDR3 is TGTGCCAGCAGCTTAGCGGGTATCGGCACCTTCTCGAGGTACGAGCAGTACTTC.

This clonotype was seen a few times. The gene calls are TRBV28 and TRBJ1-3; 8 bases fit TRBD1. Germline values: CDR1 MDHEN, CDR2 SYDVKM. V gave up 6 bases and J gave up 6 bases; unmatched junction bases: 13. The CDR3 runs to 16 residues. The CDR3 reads CASRSPPGQGQNTIYF. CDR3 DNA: TGTGCCAGCAGATCCCCGCCCGGACAGGGACAAAACACCATATATTTT.

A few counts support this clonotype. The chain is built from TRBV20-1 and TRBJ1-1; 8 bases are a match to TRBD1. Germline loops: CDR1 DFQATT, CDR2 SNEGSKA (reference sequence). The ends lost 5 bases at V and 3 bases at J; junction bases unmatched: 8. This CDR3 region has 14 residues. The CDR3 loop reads CSASPDRVYTEAFF. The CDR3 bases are TGCAGTGCTTCCCCGGACAGGGTGTACACTGAAGCTTTCTTT.

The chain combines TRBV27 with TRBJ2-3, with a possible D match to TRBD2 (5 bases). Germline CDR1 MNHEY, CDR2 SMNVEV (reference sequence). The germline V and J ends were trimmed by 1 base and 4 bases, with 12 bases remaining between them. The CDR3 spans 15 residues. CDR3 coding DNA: TGTGCCAGCAGTTTATTTTTCAGCGGATCAGATACGCAGTATTTT. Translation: CASSLFFSGSDTQYF.

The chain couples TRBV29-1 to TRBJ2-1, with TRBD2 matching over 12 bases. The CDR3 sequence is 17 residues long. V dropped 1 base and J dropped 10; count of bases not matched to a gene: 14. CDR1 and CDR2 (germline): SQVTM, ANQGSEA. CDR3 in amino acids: CSVEVGKPTSGSGEQFF. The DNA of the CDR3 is TGCAGCGTTGAAGTAGGAAAGCCGACTAGCGGGAGTGGAGAGCAGTTCTTC.

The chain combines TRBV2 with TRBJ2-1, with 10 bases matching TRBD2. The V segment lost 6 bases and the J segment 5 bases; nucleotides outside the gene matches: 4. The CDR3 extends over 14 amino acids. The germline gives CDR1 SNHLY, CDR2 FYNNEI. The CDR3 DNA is TGTGCCAGCAGACAGCGGGAGGGTCACAATGAGCAGTTCTTC. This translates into CASRQREGHNEQFF.

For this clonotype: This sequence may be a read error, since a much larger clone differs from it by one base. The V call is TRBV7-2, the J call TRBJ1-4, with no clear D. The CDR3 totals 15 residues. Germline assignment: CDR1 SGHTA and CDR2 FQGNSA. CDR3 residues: CASSGGRAFNEKLLF. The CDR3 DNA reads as TGTGCCAGCAGCGGAGGACGGGCCTTCAATGAAAAACTGCTTTTT.

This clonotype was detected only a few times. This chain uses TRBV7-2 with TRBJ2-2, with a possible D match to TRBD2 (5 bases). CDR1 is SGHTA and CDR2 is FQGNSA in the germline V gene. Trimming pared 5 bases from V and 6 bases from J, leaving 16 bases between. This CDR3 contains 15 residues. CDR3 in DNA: TGTGCCAGCAGCCCCGGAGGTTCTTCCCCCGGGGAGCTGTTTTTT. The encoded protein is CASSPGGSSPGELFF.

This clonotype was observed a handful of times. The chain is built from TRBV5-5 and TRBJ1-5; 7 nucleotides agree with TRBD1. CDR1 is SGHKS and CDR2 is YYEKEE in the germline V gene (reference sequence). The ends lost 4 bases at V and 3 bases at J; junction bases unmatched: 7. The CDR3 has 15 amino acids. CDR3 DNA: TGTGCCAGCAGCCCACGGGACAGCCTCAATCAGCCCCAGCATTTT. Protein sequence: CASSPRDSLNQPQHF.

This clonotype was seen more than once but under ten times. Here the CDR3 reads CASSHRGEEQYF. CDR3 sequence (DNA): TGTGCCAGCAGCCACCGAGGAGAGGAGCAGTACTTC. The chain links TRBV5-6 to TRBJ2-7; D unresolved. The CDR3 length is 12 residues. Trimming cost V 4 bases and J 7 bases, with 12 bases left between them. From germline, CDR1 is SGHDT and CDR2 YYEEEE.

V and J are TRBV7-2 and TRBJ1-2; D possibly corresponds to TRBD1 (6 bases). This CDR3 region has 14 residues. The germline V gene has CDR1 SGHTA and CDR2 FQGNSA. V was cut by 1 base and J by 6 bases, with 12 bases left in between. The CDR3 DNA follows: TGTGCCAGCAGCTTAGTGGGGGGCGTTGATGGCTACACCTTC. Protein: CASSLVGGVDGYTF.

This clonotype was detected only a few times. The CDR3 bases are TGTGCCAGCAGCTTTGCCGATGCCTACGAGCAGTACTTC. Translating it yields CASSFADAYEQYF. The chain recombines TRBV5-4 with TRBJ2-7; no clear D gene. Germline V gene data show CDR1 as SGHNT and CDR2 as YYREEE (reference sequence). The CDR3 length is 13 residues. The V end was cut by 2 bases, the J end by 2 bases, with 8 bases between. The variable domain in full, completed from reference TRBV5-4 and TRBJ2-7, reads ETGVTQSPTHLIKTRGQQVTLRCSSQSGHNTVSWYQQALGQGPQFIFQYYREEENGRGNFPPRFSGLQFPNYSSELNVNALELDDSALYLCASSFADAYEQYFGPGTRLTVT.

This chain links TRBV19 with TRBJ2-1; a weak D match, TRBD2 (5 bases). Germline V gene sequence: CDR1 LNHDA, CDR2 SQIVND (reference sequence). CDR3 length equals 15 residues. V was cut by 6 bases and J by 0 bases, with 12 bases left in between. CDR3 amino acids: CASRRAVSSYNEQFF. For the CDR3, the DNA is TGTGCCAGTAGGAGAGCGGTTAGCTCCTACAATGAGCAGTTCTTC.

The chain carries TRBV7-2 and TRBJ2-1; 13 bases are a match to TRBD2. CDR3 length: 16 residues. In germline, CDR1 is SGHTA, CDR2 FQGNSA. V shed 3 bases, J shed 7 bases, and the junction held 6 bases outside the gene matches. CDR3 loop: CASSLVGTSGKNEQFF. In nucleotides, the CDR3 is TGTGCCAGCAGCTTGGTCGGGACTAGCGGGAAGAATGAGCAGTTCTTC.

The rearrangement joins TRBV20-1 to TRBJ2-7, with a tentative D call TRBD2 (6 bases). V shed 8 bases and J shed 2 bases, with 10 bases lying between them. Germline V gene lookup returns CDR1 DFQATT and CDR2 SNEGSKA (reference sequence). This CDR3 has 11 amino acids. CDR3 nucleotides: TGCAGTCTGGGGGGTACCTACGAGCAGTACTTC. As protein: CSLGGTYEQYF.

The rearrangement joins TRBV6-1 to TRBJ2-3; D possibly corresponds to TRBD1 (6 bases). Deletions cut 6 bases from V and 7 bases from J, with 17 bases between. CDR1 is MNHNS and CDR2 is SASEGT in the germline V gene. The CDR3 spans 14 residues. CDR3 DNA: TGTGCCAGCAGCCGAGTACAGGGTACCCATACGCAGTATTTT. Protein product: CASSRVQGTHTQYF.

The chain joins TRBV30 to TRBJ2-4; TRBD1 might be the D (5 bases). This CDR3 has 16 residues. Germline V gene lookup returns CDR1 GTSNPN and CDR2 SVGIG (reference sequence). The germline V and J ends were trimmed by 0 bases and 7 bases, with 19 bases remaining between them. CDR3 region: CAWSVLAVGHPNIQYF. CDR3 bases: TGTGCCTGGAGTGTTTTGGCAGTCGGACACCCCAACATTCAGTACTTC.

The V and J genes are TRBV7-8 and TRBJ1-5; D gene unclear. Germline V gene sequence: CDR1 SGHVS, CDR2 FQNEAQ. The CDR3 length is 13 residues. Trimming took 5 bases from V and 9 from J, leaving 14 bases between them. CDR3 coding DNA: TGTGCCAGCAGCCCCAGGATCGCTCGGCCCCAGCATTTT. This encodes CASSPRIARPQHF.

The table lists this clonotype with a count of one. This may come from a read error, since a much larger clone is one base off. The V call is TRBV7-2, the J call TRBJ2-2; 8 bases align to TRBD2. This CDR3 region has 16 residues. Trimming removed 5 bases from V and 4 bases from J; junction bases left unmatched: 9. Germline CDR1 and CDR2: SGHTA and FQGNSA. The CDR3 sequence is CASSIRLARLTGELFF. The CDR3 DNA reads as TGTGCCAGCAGCATCAGACTAGCGAGACTCACCGGGGAGCTGTTTTTT.